These 14 T cell receptor beta chains were sequenced from one sample in a study of T cell responses to AZD1222 COVID-19 vaccine. The data were produced by immunoSEQ multiplex PCR, yet TCRdb's version contains in-frame clones alone and is incomplete. The sample includes around 260,000 clones, approximately 93% of them seen just once. Material: peripheral blood, obtained on day 0 of AZD1222 vaccination. The origin of the receptors is an adult in good health.

The chain recombines TRBV2 with TRBJ1-4; 8 positions match TRBD1. In germline, CDR1 is SNHLY, CDR2 FYNNEI. Trimming at V came to 5 bases and at J to 4 bases, leaving 3 bases not matched to a gene. The CDR3 has 14 residues. CDR3 loop: CASSPDRGNEKLFF. The DNA of the CDR3 is TGTGCCAGCAGTCCCGACAGGGGTAATGAAAAACTGTTTTTT. Full variable domain (missing parts from reference TRBV2 and TRBJ1-4): EPEVTQTPSHQVTQMGQEVILRCVPISNHLYFYWYRQILGQKVEFLVSFYNNEISEKSEIFDDQFSVERPDGSNFTLKIRSTKLEDSAMYFCASSPDRGNEKLFFGSGTQLSVL.

The chain combines TRBV4-2 with TRBJ2-2, with 8 bases fitting TRBD1. This CDR3 comprises 17 residues. The germline V gene encodes CDR1 LGHNA and CDR2 YNFKEQ. Trimming took 0 bases from V and 8 from J; bases not matched to a gene: 11. The CDR3 reads CASSQDQDRVIGGELFF. For the CDR3, the DNA is TGTGCCAGCAGCCAAGATCAGGACAGGGTTATTGGTGGGGAGCTGTTTTTT.

V and J are TRBV3-1 (or the pseudogene TRBV3-2) and TRBJ2-1; 11 bases line up with TRBD2. Trimming cost V 5 bases and J 15 bases; bases outside gene matches: 3. Germline V gene sequence: CDR1 LGHDT, CDR2 YNNKEL (reference sequence). The CDR3 length is 11 residues. CDR3 nucleotide sequence: TGTGCCAGCAGCTTTAGCGGGGGGGTGTTCTTC. Translated: CASSFSGGVFF.

The CDR3 loop reads CASSKDRVRAFF. CDR3 nucleotides: TGTGCCAGCAGTAAGGACAGGGTTCGGGCTTTCTTT. The chain joins TRBV7-8 to TRBJ1-1; 8 nucleotides line up with TRBD1. With V trimmed by 6 bases and J by 11 bases, 8 bases remained unmatched. Germline CDR1 is SGHVS and CDR2 is FQNEAQ. This CDR3 has 12 residues. Complete variable domain (other parts from reference TRBV7-8 and TRBJ1-1): GAGVSQSPRYKVAKRGQDVALRCDPISGHVSLFWYQQALGQGPEFLTYFQNEAQLDKSGLPSDRFFAERPEGSVSTLKIQRTQQEDSAVYLCASSKDRVRAFFGQGTRLTVV.

The J gene is TRBJ2-7, the V gene TRBV3-1 (or the pseudogene TRBV3-2); 9 bases line up with TRBD1. Germline trimming cut 4 bases from V and 7 bases from J; bases unmatched to any gene: 11. This CDR3 has 15 amino acids. Germline values: CDR1 LGHDT, CDR2 YNNKEL (reference sequence). This chain's CDR3 is CASSPFGTGTPEQYF. The CDR3 DNA reads as TGTGCCAGCAGCCCATTCGGGACAGGGACCCCAGAGCAGTACTTC.

The chain links TRBV10-3 to TRBJ2-7; 9 bases agree with TRBD2. Trimming took 3 bases from V and 6 from J; bases not matched to a gene: 9. Germline V gene lookup returns CDR1 ENHRY and CDR2 SYGVKD. The CDR3 is made up of 15 amino acids. The CDR3 bases are TGTGCCATCAGTGACTTTAGCGGGAGTCTGGGCGAGCAGTACTTC. Encoded protein: CAISDFSGSLGEQYF.

The J gene is TRBJ1-6, the V gene TRBV3-1 (or the pseudogene TRBV3-2); D is possibly TRBD1 (6 bases). The germline V gene has CDR1 LGHDT and CDR2 YNNKEL (reference sequence). The CDR3 has 16 amino acids. V dropped 8 bases and J dropped 2 bases, with 16 bases sitting between them. The DNA for the CDR3 is TGTGCCAGCGGCGGGGGCGGGGGCGCCTATAATTCACCCCTCCACTTT. Translated, it gives CASGGGGGAYNSPLHF.

The gene calls are TRBV27 and TRBJ1-5; D is perhaps TRBD1 (6 bases). Germline lookup yields CDR1 MNHEY and CDR2 SMNVEV (reference sequence). V was shortened by 5 bases and J by 3 bases, with 14 bases between the two germline ends. This CDR3 region has 15 residues. This chain's CDR3 is CASSASRDNNQPQHF. The CDR3 nucleotides are TGTGCCAGCAGTGCAAGCCGGGACAACAATCAGCCCCAGCATTTT.

The count of this clone is one. This chain connects TRBV2 to TRBJ2-7, with TRBD2 matching 12 bases. The CDR3 covers 17 residues. V was clipped by 6 bases and J by 3 bases; unmatched bases: 12. The germline V gene encodes CDR1 SNHLY and CDR2 FYNNEI. The CDR3 loop reads CASSPVLAGGRYYEQYF. In nucleotides, the CDR3 is TGTGCCAGCAGCCCCGTGCTAGCGGGAGGGCGATACTACGAGCAGTACTTC.

The V and J genes are TRBV28 and TRBJ2-5; TRBD1 agrees at 8 bases. The CDR3 consists of 17 residues. Per the germline V gene, CDR1 is MDHEN and CDR2 is SYDVKM. Losses at the gene ends were 5 bases for V and 5 bases for J; bases not matched to a gene: 16. CDR3 nucleotide sequence: TGTGCCAGCAGTCGGGATAGTGCCGGACAGGGAAGGGAGACCCAGTACTTC. Residues: CASSRDSAGQGRETQYF.

This clone was recorded once. The V call is TRBV5-5, the J call TRBJ1-1; D unresolved. Per germline, CDR1 SGHKS and CDR2 YYEKEE (reference sequence). CDR3 length: 14 amino acids. V lost 1 base, J lost 2 bases, and 9 bases lay in between. The CDR3 loop reads CASSLMNGNTEAFF. The CDR3 DNA follows: TGTGCCAGCAGCTTGATGAACGGAAACACTGAAGCTTTCTTT.

The chain joins TRBV19 to TRBJ2-2; TRBD1 is a possible D gene (6 bases). The CDR3 sequence is 14 residues long. Germline CDR1 LNHDA, CDR2 SQIVND (reference sequence). V was cut by 3 bases and J by 4 bases, with 9 bases left in between. For the CDR3, the DNA is TGTGCCAGTAGTATCAGGGGCGGCACCGGGGAGCTGTTTTTT. Residues: CASSIRGGTGELFF.

The chain recombines TRBV6-5 with TRBJ2-1, with 11 positions matching TRBD2. Unmatched junction bases numbered 6, after V lost 4 bases and J lost 7 bases. This CDR3 has 15 residues. Per germline, CDR1 MNHEY and CDR2 SVGAGI. The CDR3 spells CASSSPGLAVNEQFF. The CDR3 DNA sequence: TGTGCCAGCAGTTCACCGGGACTAGCGGTTAATGAGCAGTTCTTC.

V gene TRBV4-1 combines with J gene TRBJ2-7; possibly TRBD1 or TRBD2 for D (6 bases each). The germline CDR1 and CDR2 sequences are MGHRA and YSYEKL. Trimming removed 1 base from V and 9 bases from J, with 19 bases in between. The CDR3 runs 15 residues. The CDR3 sequence is CASSQGEGGPPGQYF. CDR3 DNA sequence: TGCGCCAGCAGCCAAGGCGAGGGGGGCCCCCCTGGGCAGTACTTC.